Here is one T cell receptor beta chain with its context. These data belong to a study of T cell clonotyping in hematopoietic cell transplantation. Time point here: recipient sample about 28 days before transplant, after cytoreduction. Recipients were bled about 28 days pretransplant and at posttransplant days 30, 100, 180. The table came from immunoSEQ multiplex PCR; TCRdb's copy has only in-frame clones and leaves some out. The sample has 35,000 to 50,000 clones; 85% are singletons. The CDR3 is made up of 12 amino acids. Germline values: CDR1 SGHVS, CDR2 FNYEAQ. Trimming cost V 0 bases and J 8 bases, with 6 bases left between them.

The chain uses TRBV7-6 and TRBJ2-3; no clear D gene. This clonotype originated in a man between 60 and 75 years old with acute myeloid leukemia. Some clones in this sample may be carry-over from other donors' samples. The specimen comprised peripheral blood mononuclear cells, sampled before stem cell transplant. CDR3 residues: CASSLALSTQYF. In nucleotides, the CDR3 is TGTGCCAGCAGCTTAGCCCTCAGTACGCAGTATTTT.